A selection of T cell receptor beta chains follows, all from one sample in a study of OX40 agonist ivuxolimab in advanced cancers. Assay: immunoSEQ multiplex PCR; the TCRdb copy retains only in-frame clones and omits some. The sample contains roughly 70,000 clones, about 91% of which appear only once. Sequencing used CD4+ or CD8+ T cells sorted from blood, obtained in a trial of the OX40 agonist ivuxolimab. The receptors stem from an adult with an advanced solid tumor such as melanoma, head and neck, liver or kidney cancer. The CDR3 runs from the conserved cysteine through the conserved F or W. A D gene is named only where the DNA matches it firmly. Size is omitted from some rows. Given values are once, few, many or a class for expanded clones.

-	-	TRBV30	TRBJ2-6	CAWSGGISGWANVLTF	TGTGCCTGGAGTGGTGGGATTTCAGGCTGGGCCAACGTCCTGACTTTC
-	TRBD1	TRBV19	TRBJ1-2	CASSSRTGPRGRGYTF	TGTGCCAGTAGTTCCCGGACAGGCCCTCGCGGTCGAGGCTACACCTTC
-	TRBD2	TRBV19	TRBJ2-1	CASCLTSGTYNEQFF	TGTGCCAGTTGCCTTACTAGCGGGACTTACAATGAGCAGTTCTTC
-	TRBD2	TRBV5-1	TRBJ2-5	CASRTGTSGETQYF	TGCGCCAGCAGGACTGGGACTAGCGGAGAGACCCAGTACTTC
few	TRBD1	TRBV27	TRBJ2-7	CASSRGQGGPRQYF	TGTGCCAGCAGTCGTGGACAGGGGGGTCCTCGGCAGTACTTC
-	-	TRBV7-2	TRBJ2-1	CASSRSTTGGVLEQFF	TGTGCCAGCAGCAGATCTACGACGGGCGGTGTTTTAGAGCAGTTCTTC
-	TRBD1	TRBV6-5	TRBJ1-5	CASSQGTGFNQPQHF	TGTGCCAGCAGCCAGGGGACAGGGTTTAATCAGCCCCAGCATTTT
-	TRBD1	TRBV5-1	TRBJ2-2	CASSTGTANTGELFF	TGCGCCAGCAGCACTGGGACAGCGAACACCGGGGAGCTGTTTTTT
-	TRBD1	TRBV4-3	TRBJ2-1	CASSPGTGQYNEQFF	TGCGCCAGCAGCCCTGGGACAGGTCAATACAATGAGCAGTTCTTC
-	-	TRBV28	TRBJ2-1	CASQGQIPIERTSTPLIDEQFF	TGTGCCAGCCAGGGGCAAATTCCAATAGAACGGACTAGTACGCCACTTATCGATGAGCAGTTCTTC
-	-	TRBV7-9	TRBJ2-7	CASSLLMGEQYF	TGTGCCAGCAGTCTACTAATGGGGGAGCAGTACTTC
-	-	TRBV6-5	TRBJ2-7	CASSRDTSYEQYF	TGTGCCAGCAGTAGGGACACCTCCTACGAGCAGTACTTC
-	-	TRBV7-3	TRBJ1-1	CASSLVSTEAFF	TGTGCCAGCAGCTTAGTAAGCACTGAAGCTTTCTTT
-	-	TRBV6-1	TRBJ2-1	CASSFGVGDEQFF	TGTGCCAGCAGTTTTGGGGTAGGGGATGAGCAGTTCTTC
-	-	TRBV29-1	TRBJ2-3	CSVRGGFHETDTQYF	TGCAGCGTCCGAGGGGGGTTTCACGAAACAGATACGCAGTATTTT
few	TRBD1	TRBV2	TRBJ1-2	CASTSPRTGHYGYTF	TGTGCCAGCACCTCACCCCGGACAGGGCACTATGGCTACACCTTC
-	-	TRBV5-6	TRBJ1-2	CASSLERVGYTF	TGTGCCAGCAGCTTGGAGAGGGTTGGCTACACCTTC
-	-	TRBV29-1	TRBJ1-1	CSVQGQGGTTEAFF	TGCAGCGTACAAGGACAAGGTGGCACCACTGAAGCTTTCTTT
-	-	TRBV28	TRBJ2-1	CASSFSGLPNNEQFF	TGTGCCAGCAGTTTTAGCGGTCTACCCAACAATGAGCAGTTCTTC
-	-	TRBV28	TRBJ1-1	CASILAGGWPEAFF	TGTGCCAGCATCCTAGCGGGGGGATGGCCTGAAGCTTTCTTT
once	-	TRBV7-3	TRBJ2-5	CASSLSRGETQYF	TGTGCCAGCAGCTTATCGAGGGGAGAGACCCAGTACTTC
-	-	TRBV5-1	TRBJ1-5	CASSPAGGNQPQHF	TGCGCCAGCAGCCCGGCGGGGGGGAATCAGCCCCAGCATTTT
once	-	TRBV5-1	TRBJ2-2	CASSFIGGTGELFF	TGCGCCAGCAGCTTCATCGGGGGCACCGGGGAGCTGTTTTTT
-	TRBD1	TRBV30	TRBJ2-1	CAWDRDIRFHEQFF	TGTGCCTGGGACAGGGACATTAGGTTCCATGAGCAGTTCTTC
-	-	TRBV19	TRBJ1-5	CASSDSHSEQPQHF	TGTGCCAGTAGTGACAGTCACTCGGAGCAGCCCCAGCATTTT
-	-	TRBV6-5	TRBJ1-4	CASSYNGEKLFF	TGTGCCAGCAGTTACAATGGTGAAAAACTGTTTTTT
-	-	TRBV19	TRBJ2-4	CASSIGGVAKNIQYF	TGTGCCAGTAGTATAGGTGGAGTAGCCAAAAACATTCAGTACTTC
once	TRBD1	TRBV18	TRBJ1-5	CASSPGTGNQPQHF	TGTGCCAGCTCACCCGGGACAGGGAATCAGCCCCAGCATTTT
once	-	TRBV11-3	TRBJ1-1	CASSFDSQPNTEAFF	TGTGCCAGCAGCTTCGACAGCCAACCTAACACTGAAGCTTTCTTT
-	-	TRBV7-9	TRBJ1-2	CASTSVYYGYTF	TGTGCCAGCACGAGCGTCTACTATGGCTACACCTTC
-	TRBD1	TRBV11-3	TRBJ1-1	CASSRDRTNTEAFF	TGTGCCAGCAGCCGGGACAGAACGAACACTGAAGCTTTCTTT
-	-	TRBV2	TRBJ1-6	CASSEGGGFRNSPLHF	TGTGCCAGCAGTGAAGGTGGGGGCTTCCGGAATTCACCCCTCCACTTT
once	-	TRBV19	TRBJ2-5	CASRRSGSGETQYF	TGTGCCAGTAGGCGATCGGGGTCCGGAGAGACCCAGTACTTC
-	-	TRBV15	TRBJ2-7	CATSRDPKARQYF	TGTGCCACCAGCAGAGATCCTAAGGCGCGGCAGTACTTC
-	-	TRBV27	TRBJ1-2	CAPRGYTF	TGTGCCCCCCGGGGCTACACCTTC
-	TRBD1	TRBV5-4	TRBJ1-2	CASSSDRGLGYTF	TGTGCCAGCAGCTCGGACAGGGGGCTTGGCTACACCTTC
-	-	TRBV5-1	TRBJ1-1	CASSFSGVTEAFF	TGCGCCAGCAGCTTCTCAGGGGTGACTGAAGCTTTCTTT
once	TRBD2	TRBV6-1	TRBJ2-2	CASSTSGRVAGELFF	TGTGCCAGCAGTACTAGCGGGAGGGTGGCCGGGGAGCTGTTTTTT
-	TRBD2	TRBV7-9	TRBJ2-1	CASSTKGLARYNEQFF	TGTGCCAGCAGCACTAAGGGACTAGCGCGCTACAATGAGCAGTTCTTC
-	TRBD2	TRBV5-4	TRBJ2-3	CASSLNSGSLTDTQYF	TGTGCCAGCAGCTTGAATAGCGGGAGTCTCACAGATACGCAGTATTTT
once	TRBD1	TRBV9	TRBJ2-3	CASSVFKGTGGTDTQYF	TGTGCCAGCAGCGTGTTTAAGGGGACAGGGGGCACAGATACGCAGTATTTT
-	TRBD1	TRBV28	TRBJ2-5	CASGDRVQETQYF	TGTGCCAGCGGCGACAGGGTGCAAGAGACCCAGTACTTC
-	TRBD2	TRBV19	TRBJ2-1	CASSHPGGRRDEQFF	TGTGCCAGTAGTCACCCGGGCGGGAGGAGGGATGAGCAGTTCTTC
once	TRBD2	TRBV7-9	TRBJ2-1	CASSLLGRGYNEQFF	TGTGCCAGCAGCTTACTCGGGAGGGGTTACAATGAGCAGTTCTTC
once	TRBD2	TRBV7-9	TRBJ2-5	CASSLTSGSLYATQYF	TGTGCCAGCAGCTTAACTAGCGGGAGCCTCTACGCGACCCAGTACTTC